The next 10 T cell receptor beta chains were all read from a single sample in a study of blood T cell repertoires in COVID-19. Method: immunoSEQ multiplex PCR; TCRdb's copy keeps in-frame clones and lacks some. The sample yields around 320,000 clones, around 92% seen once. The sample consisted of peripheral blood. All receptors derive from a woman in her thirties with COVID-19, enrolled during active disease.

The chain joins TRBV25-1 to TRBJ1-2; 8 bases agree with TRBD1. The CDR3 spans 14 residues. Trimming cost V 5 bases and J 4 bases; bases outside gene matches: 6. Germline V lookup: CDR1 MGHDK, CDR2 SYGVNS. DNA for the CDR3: TGTGCCAGCAGTATACAGGGGGACGGCTATGGCTACACCTTC. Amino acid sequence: CASSIQGDGYGYTF.

In nucleotides, the CDR3 is TGTGCCAGCAGTTACCTTGGGACAGGGGGCATTGGGACTGAAGCTTTCTTT. Residues: CASSYLGTGGIGTEAFF. The rearrangement joins TRBV27 to TRBJ1-1; 12 bases align to TRBD1. The length of the CDR3 is 17 residues. The ends lost 4 bases at V and 5 bases at J; junction bases unmatched: 11. Germline CDR1 and CDR2: MNHEY and SMNVEV (reference sequence).

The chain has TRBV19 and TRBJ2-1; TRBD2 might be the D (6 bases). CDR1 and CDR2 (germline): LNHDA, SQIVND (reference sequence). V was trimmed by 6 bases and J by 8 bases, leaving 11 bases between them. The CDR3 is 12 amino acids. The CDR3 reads CASSFRGYEQFF. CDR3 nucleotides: TGTGCCAGTAGCTTCCGGGGGTATGAGCAGTTCTTC.

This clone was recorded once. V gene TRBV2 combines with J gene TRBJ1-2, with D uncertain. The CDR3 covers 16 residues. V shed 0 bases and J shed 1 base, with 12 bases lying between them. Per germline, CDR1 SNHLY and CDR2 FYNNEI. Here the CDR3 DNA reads TGTGCCAGCAGTGAAGCGCTTATAGGACTTAACTATGGCTACACCTTC. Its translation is CASSEALIGLNYGYTF.

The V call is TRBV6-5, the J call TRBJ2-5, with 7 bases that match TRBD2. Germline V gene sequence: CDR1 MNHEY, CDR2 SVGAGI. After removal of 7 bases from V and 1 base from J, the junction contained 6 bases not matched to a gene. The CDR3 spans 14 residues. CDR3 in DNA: TGTGCCAGCAAAATCAGCGGGGCCCAAGAGACCCAGTACTTC. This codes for CASKISGAQETQYF.

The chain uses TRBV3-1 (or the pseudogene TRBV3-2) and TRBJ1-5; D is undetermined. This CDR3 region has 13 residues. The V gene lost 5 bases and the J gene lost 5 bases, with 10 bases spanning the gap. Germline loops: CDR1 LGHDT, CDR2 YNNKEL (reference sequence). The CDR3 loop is CASSLFLDQPQHF. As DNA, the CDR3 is TGTGCCAGCAGCTTATTCCTTGATCAGCCCCAGCATTTT.

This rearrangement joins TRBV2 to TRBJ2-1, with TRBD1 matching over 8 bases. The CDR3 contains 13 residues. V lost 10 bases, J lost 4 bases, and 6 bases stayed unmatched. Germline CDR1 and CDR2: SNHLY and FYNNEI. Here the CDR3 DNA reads TGTGCCATCCACCGGGACAGGTACAATGAGCAGTTCTTC. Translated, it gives CAIHRDRYNEQFF.

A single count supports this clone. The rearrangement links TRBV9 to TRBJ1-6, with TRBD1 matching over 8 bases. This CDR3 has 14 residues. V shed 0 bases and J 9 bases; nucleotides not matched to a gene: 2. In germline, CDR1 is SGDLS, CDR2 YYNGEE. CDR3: CASSVDRGTSPLHF. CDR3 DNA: TGTGCCAGCAGCGTAGACAGGGGGACTTCACCCCTCCACTTT.

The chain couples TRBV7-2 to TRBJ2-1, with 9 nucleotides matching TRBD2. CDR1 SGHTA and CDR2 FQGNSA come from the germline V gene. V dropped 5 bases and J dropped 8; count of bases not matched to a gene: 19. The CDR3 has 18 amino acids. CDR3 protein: CASSQVAGAHHTLHEQFF. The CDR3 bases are TGTGCCAGCAGCCAGGTAGCGGGGGCCCACCATACCCTCCATGAGCAGTTCTTC. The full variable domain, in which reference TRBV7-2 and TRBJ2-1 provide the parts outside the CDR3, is GAGVSQSPSNKVTEKGKDVELRCDPISGHTALYWYRQSLGQGLEFLIYFQGNSAPDKSGLPSDRFSAERTGGSVSTLTIQRTQQEDSAVYLCASSQVAGAHHTLHEQFFGPGTRLTVL.

Here the CDR3 DNA reads TGTGCCAGTAGTCCCCAGGGGCAGATGGCTGAAGCTTTCTTT. Encoded protein: CASSPQGQMAEAFF. The chain carries TRBV19 and TRBJ1-1; D possibly corresponds to TRBD1 (6 bases). Germline V gene lookup returns CDR1 LNHDA and CDR2 SQIVND (reference sequence). The CDR3 loop spans 14 amino acids. V was clipped by 5 bases and J by 6 bases, with 16 bases between them.